This TCR beta chain originates from a study of blood T cell repertoires in COVID-19. Study overall: Samples taken during acute and convalescent COVID-19 were collected in the United States, Italy and Spain. The analysed material was cDNA or gDNA that came from T cells, B-cell-depleted T cells, or PBMCs.

The length of the CDR3 is 15 residues. Trimming pared 3 bases from V and 5 bases from J, leaving 16 bases between. Germline CDR1 reads MNHNY; CDR2 reads SVGAGI (reference sequence). The protocol was immunoSEQ multiplex PCR, while the TCRdb copy is restricted to in-frame clones and leaves out a portion. The table has some 100,000 clones, roughly 89% seen once. V usage is TRBV6-6 and J usage is TRBJ1-2; a possible D gene is TRBD1 (5 bases). This TCR derives from a man between 65 and 79 years old with acute or convalescent COVID-19. Sequencing used peripheral blood. The CDR3 reads CASSYGQGREYGYTF. In DNA, the CDR3 is TGTGCCAGCAGTTATGGGCAGGGTCGGGAGTATGGCTACACCTTC.